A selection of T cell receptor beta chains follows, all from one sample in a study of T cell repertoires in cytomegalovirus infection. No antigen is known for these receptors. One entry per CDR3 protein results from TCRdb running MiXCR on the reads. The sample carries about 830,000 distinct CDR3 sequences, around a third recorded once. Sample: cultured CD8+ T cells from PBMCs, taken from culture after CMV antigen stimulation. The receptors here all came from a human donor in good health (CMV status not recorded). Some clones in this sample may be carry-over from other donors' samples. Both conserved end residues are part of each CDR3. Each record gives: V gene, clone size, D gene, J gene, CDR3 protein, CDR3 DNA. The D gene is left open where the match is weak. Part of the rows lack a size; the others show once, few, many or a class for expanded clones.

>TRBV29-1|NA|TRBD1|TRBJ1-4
CSAATGQGMNGKLFF
TGCAGCGCAGCTACGGGACAGGGAATGAACGGAAAACTGTTTTTT
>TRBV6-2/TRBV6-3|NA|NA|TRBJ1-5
CASSYFAELFLSNQPQHF
TGTGCCAGCAGTTACTTTGCGGAACTATTCCTTAGCAATCAGCCCCAGCATTTT
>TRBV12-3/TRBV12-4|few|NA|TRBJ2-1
CASTPGASYNEQFF
TGTGCCAGCACCCCGGGGGCAAGCTACAATGAGCAGTTCTTC
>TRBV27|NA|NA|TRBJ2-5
CASSPRTVETQYF
TGTGCCAGCAGTCCCAGGACAGTAGAGACCCAGTACTTC
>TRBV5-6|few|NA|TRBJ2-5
CASRHRAEETQYF
TGTGCCAGCAGACATCGGGCGGAAGAGACCCAGTACTTC
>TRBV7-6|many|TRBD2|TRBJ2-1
CASSLVAGGRNEQFF
TGTGCCAGCAGCTTAGTTGCGGGGGGGCGGAATGAGCAGTTCTTC
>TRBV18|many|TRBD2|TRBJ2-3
CASSPPRLAGSTDTQYF
TGTGCCAGCTCACCACCCAGACTAGCGGGAAGCACAGATACGCAGTATTTT
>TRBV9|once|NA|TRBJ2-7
CASSAGRKPYEQYF
TGTGCCAGCAGCGCCGGAAGAAAGCCCTACGAGCAGTACTTC
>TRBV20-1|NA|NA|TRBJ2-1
CSARVGGGPHEQFF
TGCAGTGCTAGAGTGGGGGGGGGGCCCCATGAGCAGTTCTTC
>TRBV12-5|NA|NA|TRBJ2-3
CASGLSIVDTQYF
TGTGCTAGTGGTTTGTCGATTGTGGATACGCAGTATTTT